The T cell receptor beta chain described here comes from a study of vaccination and CD4 T cells after COVID-19. At the Johns Hopkins FTIC core, DNA taken from cultured CD4+ T cells was sequenced by way of the Oncomine TCR Beta short-read assay. In TCRdb, the PCR reads were re-called with MiXCR into one record per CDR3 protein. The sample lists more than 8,000 distinct CDR3 sequences, less than 60% occurring once. Treatment described: roughly 10-day PBMC culture with coronavirus spike peptide pools or control peptides (ViraFEST assay). The V segment lost 3 bases and the J segment 5 bases; nucleotides outside the gene matches: 15. From germline, CDR1 is SGDLS and CDR2 YYNGEE. This CDR3 has 17 amino acids. Comments on this clonotype: Its antigen is not known.

The specimen was CD4+ T cells from blood, cultured in vitro. The source is a human donor who had recovered from COVID-19. This chain connects TRBV9 to TRBJ1-2; the match to TRBD1 covers 8 bases. As DNA, the CDR3 is TGTGCCAGCAGCGCACCGGACAGGGCCTCTTTGAATTATGGCTACACCTTC. It specifies CASSAPDRASLNYGYTF.